The 5 T cell receptor beta chains below were found in one sample sequenced in a study of blood T cell repertoires in COVID-19. Here immunoSEQ multiplex PCR was the method, and the copy in TCRdb shows in-frame clones only, minus some. The table includes nearly 350,000 clones, around 91% detected once. Sequencing was done on a sample of peripheral blood. These receptors all come from a woman aged 18-29 years who had recovered from COVID-19.

This chain connects TRBV11-2 to TRBJ2-1, with 11 bases fitting TRBD2. Trimming cost V 1 base and J 3 bases; bases outside gene matches: 2. This CDR3 contains 16 residues. The germline V gene encodes CDR1 SGHAT and CDR2 FQNNGV. For the CDR3, the DNA is TGTGCCAGCAGCTTAGGGGGGACTAGCGGCTACAATGAGCAGTTCTTC. This encodes CASSLGGTSGYNEQFF. Using reference TRBV11-2 and TRBJ2-1 for the parts outside the CDR3, the full variable domain is EAGVAQSPRYKIIEKRQSVAFWCNPISGHATLYWYQQILGQGPKLLIQFQNNGVVDDSQLPKDRFSAERLKGVDSTLKIQPAKLEDSAVYLCASSLGGTSGYNEQFFGPGTRLTVL.

This clone appeared a single time. In nucleotides, the CDR3 is TGCGCCAGCAGCCAACGAGCAGGGGGTATCATGAACACTGAAGCTTTCTTT. Translation gives CASSQRAGGIMNTEAFF. This chain links TRBV4-3 with TRBJ1-1; 7 bases agree with TRBD1. This CDR3 is 17 amino acids long. V was clipped by 2 bases and J by 0 bases; unmatched bases: 9. CDR1 is LGHNA and CDR2 is YSLEER in the germline V gene.

The chain employs TRBV11-3 and TRBJ1-1; D may be TRBD1 (6 bases). Germline V gene data show CDR1 as SGHNT and CDR2 as YENEEA. Trimming removed 5 bases from V and 1 base from J, with 14 bases in between. This CDR3 contains 15 residues. In nucleotides, the CDR3 is TGTGCCAGCAGCCCCCGGGGGGCTTCGAACACTGAAGCTTTCTTT. This codes for CASSPRGASNTEAFF.

This chain joins TRBV9 and TRBJ1-2; 7 bases agree with TRBD1. Germline V gene data show CDR1 as SGDLS and CDR2 as YYNGEE. CDR3 size: 14 residues. V gave up 4 bases and J gave up 5 bases; unmatched junction bases: 8. This chain's CDR3 is CASSPIIRGYGYTF. In DNA, the CDR3 is TGTGCCAGCAGCCCCATCATCAGGGGGTATGGCTACACCTTC.

The rearrangement links TRBV11-3 to TRBJ2-5, with 9 bases aligning to TRBD1. This CDR3 region has 13 residues. Germline V CDR1 and CDR2: SGHNT, YENEEA. The V gene end was trimmed by 5 bases and the J gene end by 4 bases; junction bases not matched to a gene: 2. DNA of the CDR3: TGTGCCAGCAGCCCACAGGGGGCAGAGACCCAGTACTTC. It encodes CASSPQGAETQYF.